This entry features one TCR beta chain sequence. Its antigen is as yet unknown. Naive CD8 cells lacked CD45RO, underwent positive selection for CCR7 and left out terminally differentiated effector memory CD45RA+ cells. The sample comes from a study of shared clonotypes between healthy human individuals. Findings and caveats of the study: Only blood was sampled, and tissue TCR repertoires likely differ from blood ones.

V lost 10 bases and J lost 0, with 10 bases in between. This CDR3 comprises 12 residues. Germline CDR1 reads ENHRY; CDR2 reads SYGVKD. Using immunoSEQ multiplex PCR, the repertoire was profiled, and TCRdb retains in-frame clones only, with some absent. The top ten clones hold roughly 1% of a sample with about 1,900,000 clones, approximately 95% of them seen once. The chain combines TRBV10-3 with TRBJ2-7, with D hard to call. This clonotype was sampled from a man aged 18 to 35 in good health. The sequenced material came from naive CD8+ T cells sorted from blood. The CDR3 here is CATTESSYEQYF. The CDR3 nucleotides read TGTGCCACAACAGAGAGCTCCTACGAGCAGTACTTC.